These T cell receptor beta chains were read from a single sample in a study of early T cells in non-severe SARS-CoV-2 infection. Via MiXCR, TCRdb re-called the 5' RACE reads, giving one row per CDR3 protein. Among about 90,000 distinct CDR3 sequences listed, about an eighth were seen once. The material was whole blood, obtained at baseline. The receptors originated from an adult who was a healthcare worker with PCR-confirmed SARS-CoV-2 infection or an uninfected control (not recorded which). Each CDR3 is given with its conserved first and last residue. D genes are given only for firm matches. Clone size is shown for a subset of rows, as once, few, many or a class of expanded clone.

DNA: TGTGCCACTCAGGGCCCAACTCGCATGAACACTGAAGCTTTCTTT
CDR3: CATQGPTRMNTEAFF
D: -
V: TRBV19
J: TRBJ1-1
size: few

DNA: TGTGCCAGCAGCCCCCAACCAGGGAGGAGGCTCTACGAGCAGTACTTC
CDR3: CASSPQPGRRLYEQYF
D: -
V: TRBV28
J: TRBJ2-7
size: many

DNA: TGCAGTGCTACTTGGAATGAGCAGTTCTTC
CDR3: CSATWNEQFF
D: -
V: TRBV20-1
J: TRBJ2-1
size: -

DNA: TGTGCCAGCAGTAACCAGGACAGTTGGAACACTGAAGCTTTCTTT
CDR3: CASSNQDSWNTEAFF
D: -
V: TRBV6-5
J: TRBJ1-1
size: -

DNA: TGTGCCAGCAGGACCGGGGTTAAGGAGTACACCATATATTTT
CDR3: CASRTGVKEYTIYF
D: -
V: TRBV12-3/TRBV12-4
J: TRBJ1-3
size: -

DNA: TGCGCCAGCAGCTTGGGATCCCTGAACACTGAAGCTTTCTTT
CDR3: CASSLGSLNTEAFF
D: -
V: TRBV5-1
J: TRBJ1-1
size: many

DNA: TGCGCCAGCAGCCACTTGGACAGGTTGTATCAGCCCCAGCATTTT
CDR3: CASSHLDRLYQPQHF
D: TRBD1
V: TRBV4-1
J: TRBJ1-5
size: many

DNA: TGTGCCAGCAGCTTTGAATTAGCCAAAAACATTCAGTACTTC
CDR3: CASSFELAKNIQYF
D: -
V: TRBV7-9
J: TRBJ2-4
size: -

DNA: TGTGCCAGCAGTGCGACAACTCCATCTAATGAAAAACTGTTTTTT
CDR3: CASSATTPSNEKLFF
D: -
V: TRBV25-1
J: TRBJ1-4
size: -

DNA: TGCAGCGTTGTACACAGAGACGAGCAGTACTTC
CDR3: CSVVHRDEQYF
D: -
V: TRBV29-1
J: TRBJ2-7
size: few

DNA: TGTGCCAGCTCCGATCCCCCCAACTACGAGCAGTACTTC
CDR3: CASSDPPNYEQYF
D: -
V: TRBV6-2/TRBV6-3
J: TRBJ2-7
size: few

DNA: TGCAGTGCTAGAGGGCCGGGACTAGCAAGAGATACGCAGTATTTT
CDR3: CSARGPGLARDTQYF
D: TRBD2
V: TRBV20-1
J: TRBJ2-3
size: few

DNA: TGTGCCAGCAGCCTAGACGGGACAGTACCAGATACGCAGTATTTT
CDR3: CASSLDGTVPDTQYF
D: TRBD1
V: TRBV27
J: TRBJ2-3
size: medium-sized

DNA: TGTGCCACCAGTCGGAGGACCCCCCCCGTGGATACGCAGTATTTT
CDR3: CATSRRTPPVDTQYF
D: -
V: TRBV24-1
J: TRBJ2-3
size: few

DNA: TGTGCCACCAGCAGGGCCGGGGCCAAAAACAGAGATGGCTACACCTTC
CDR3: CATSRAGAKNRDGYTF
D: -
V: TRBV15
J: TRBJ1-2
size: many

DNA: TGCGCCAGCAGCACCAAGGGACTGAGTCACTACGAGCAGTACTTC
CDR3: CASSTKGLSHYEQYF
D: -
V: TRBV5-1
J: TRBJ2-7
size: few

DNA: TGTGCCAGCAGGCGGGATCTTATTGGGACCCAGTACTTC
CDR3: CASRRDLIGTQYF
D: -
V: TRBV6-2/TRBV6-3
J: TRBJ2-5
size: few